This is a list of T cell receptor beta chains from one sample in a study of immune heterogeneity within non-small cell lung tumors. Via MiXCR, TCRdb re-called the multiplex PCR reads, giving one row per CDR3 protein. The sample holds approximately 9,500 distinct CDR3 sequences; around 27% are singletons and the top ten take roughly 27%. Source material: lung tumor tissue. The origin of the receptors is a woman in her fifties or sixties with non-small cell lung cancer. Both conserved end residues are part of each CDR3. D genes are given only for firm matches. Rows give clone size only sometimes, using once, few, many, or a class for an expanded clone.

d_call	j_call	clone_size	v_call	cdr3_nt	cdr3_aa
.	TRBJ2-3	.	TRBV2	TGTGCCAGCCTGACAAGGGACAGCACAGATACGCAGTATTTT	CASLTRDSTDTQYF
.	TRBJ1-4	many	TRBV20-1	TGCAGTGCCAGACAGCCTAATAATGAAAAACTGTTTTTT	CSARQPNNEKLFF
.	TRBJ2-7	large	TRBV11-3	TGTGCCAGCAGCTCCCTCAATTCCTACGAGCAGTACTTC	CASSSLNSYEQYF
TRBD2	TRBJ2-1	many	TRBV20-1	TGCAGTGTTACGCTAGCGGGTTACAATGAGCAGTTCTTC	CSVTLAGYNEQFF
.	TRBJ2-3	many	TRBV12-3/TRBV12-4	TGTGCCAGCAGTTTAAGGGACGGGTACACAGATACGCAGTATTTT	CASSLRDGYTDTQYF
.	TRBJ1-1	many	TRBV6-1	TGTGCCAGCAGTTTCTCAGCGGAGGCTGAAGCTTTCTTT	CASSFSAEAEAFF
TRBD1	TRBJ1-5	many	TRBV28	TGTGCCAGCAGACTAGACAGGGGGCGAAACAATCAGCCCCAGCATTTT	CASRLDRGRNNQPQHF
TRBD1	TRBJ1-2	medium-sized	TRBV6-1	TGTGCCAGCAGTGAATCATTGACAGGGGACTATGGCTACACCTTC	CASSESLTGDYGYTF
.	TRBJ2-2	few	TRBV7-9	TGTGCCAGCAGCCCGGGGGCTCCCGGGGATCCCGGGGAGCTGTTTTTT	CASSPGAPGDPGELFF
TRBD1	TRBJ1-1	.	TRBV13	TGTGCCAGCAGCTTGGACAGGTTGAGCACTGAAGCTTTCTTT	CASSLDRLSTEAFF
TRBD1	TRBJ1-5	many	TRBV2	TGTGCCAGCAGTGCCGGGACAGGGTCCCAGCCCCAGCATTTT	CASSAGTGSQPQHF
TRBD2	TRBJ2-1	.	TRBV20-1	TGCAGTGCTAGGGCGCCTAGCGGGGTCCGGAATGAGCAGTTCTTC	CSARAPSGVRNEQFF
.	TRBJ2-7	medium-sized	TRBV7-8	TGTGCCAGCAGCTTAGGGCTGGGCGTAATCTACGAGCAGTACTTC	CASSLGLGVIYEQYF
TRBD1	TRBJ2-7	many	TRBV7-8	TGTGCCAGCAGCTTAGGGGGGACAGGATTCTTC	CASSLGGTGFF
TRBD1	TRBJ1-1	many	TRBV2	TGTGCCAGCACGATCCCGGGACAGGGGGAAACTGAAGCTTTCTTT	CASTIPGQGETEAFF
.	TRBJ2-7	.	TRBV27	TGTGCCAGCAGCGCAGGGAGAGGGTCCTACGAGCAGTACTTC	CASSAGRGSYEQYF
.	TRBJ2-7	many	TRBV5-5	TGTGCCAGCAGCTCCCTGTCGTCGTCCTACGAGCAGTACTTC	CASSSLSSSYEQYF
TRBD1	TRBJ2-7	medium-sized	TRBV4-2	TGTGCCAGCAGTCACCCGGGACAGTCCTTCTACGAGCAGTACTTC	CASSHPGQSFYEQYF
TRBD1	TRBJ1-3	many	TRBV6-6	TGTGCCAGCAGTTACTCGACGGGGGACAGGCCCTACTCTGGAAACACCATATATTTT	CASSYSTGDRPYSGNTIYF
.	TRBJ1-1	.	TRBV6-1	TGTGCCAGCAGGCCACGACAGAGGGCCACTGAAGCTTTCTTT	CASRPRQRATEAFF
.	TRBJ1-1	many	TRBV5-5	TGTGCCAGCAGCTATGGACAGTTGAACACTGAAGCTTTCTTT	CASSYGQLNTEAFF
TRBD2	TRBJ2-5	many	TRBV2	TGTGCCAGCTTCAGACTAGCGGGCCAAGAGACCCAGTACTTC	CASFRLAGQETQYF
.	TRBJ2-7	medium-sized	TRBV19	TGTGCCAGTAGTATACCGGCGACGTTGAACCATGGCGAGCAGTACTTC	CASSIPATLNHGEQYF
.	TRBJ2-6	many	TRBV5-1	TGCGCCAGCAACCCAGCTGCGTTCTCTGGGGCCAACGTCCTGACTTTC	CASNPAAFSGANVLTF
.	TRBJ2-2	.	TRBV28	TGTGCCAGCACTCAGGATGGGGAGGCGGGCACCGGGGAGCTGTTTTTT	CASTQDGEAGTGELFF
.	TRBJ1-1	many	TRBV2	TGTGCCAGCAGTGTCAGGGTGAACACTGAAGCTTTCTTT	CASSVRVNTEAFF
TRBD2	TRBJ2-5	many	TRBV19	TGTGCCAGTAGGGCGGGGGGGGAAGAGACCCAGTACTTC	CASRAGGEETQYF